The source of this T cell receptor (beta chain) is a study of OX40 agonist ivuxolimab in advanced cancers. Study summary: Clinicians treated patients with ivuxolimab, an agonistic anti-OX40 (CD134) antibody. The study's findings and limits: Relative to CD4+ cells, CD8+ T cells on average had more expanded clones. Normalized T-cell clonal expansion was also low in a subset of nonresponders. Clones of CD4+ and CD8+ blood T cells grew by week 6 at doses of 0.1 to 3.0 mg/kg.

The V end lost 8 bases, the J end lost 9 bases, and 11 bases lay between the germline ends. The CDR3 is 11 residues long. Germline loops: CDR1 LNHNV, CDR2 YYDKDF (reference sequence). Sequencing was performed with immunoSEQ multiplex PCR; in TCRdb, only in-frame clones are kept and a portion is missing. The repertoire has under 90,000 clones, about 92% of them found once; the top ten carry roughly 0.2%. Details on this clone: What it binds is not known.

The chain recombines TRBV15 with TRBJ1-5; D may be TRBD1 (5 bases). The material sequenced was CD4+ or CD8+ T cells sorted from blood, taken in a trial of the OX40 agonist ivuxolimab. The origin of this receptor is an adult with an advanced solid tumor such as melanoma, head and neck, liver or kidney cancer. The CDR3 DNA follows: TGTGCCACCGGGAAGGGGCTGCCCCAGCATTTT. As protein: CATGKGLPQHF. Variable domain in full (rest from reference TRBV15 and TRBJ1-5): DAMVIQNPRYQVTQFGKPVTLSCSQTLNHNVMYWYQQKSSQAPKLLFHYYDKDFNNEADTPDNFQSRRPNTSFCFLDIRSPGLGDTAMYLCATGKGLPQHFGDGTRLSIL.